The clone carrying this T cell receptor beta chain has a handful of counts. Its antigen remains unidentified. With a J-beta primer mix and a sample-barcoded 5' primer, a second PCR ran roughly 6 to 11 cycles. TCRdb processed the 5' RACE reads anew with MiXCR; each CDR3 protein has one entry. The sample carries hundreds of thousands of distinct CDR3 sequences, around a quarter recorded once. These data are taken from a study of blood T cells in healthy people across ages. Study-wide results and caveats: Compared with aged donors, long-lived donors showed fewer expanded clones, suggesting selection. Lack of knowledge of donor CMV status possibly confounded expanded clonotype changes.

There are 14 residues in the CDR3. Per germline, CDR1 SQVTM and CDR2 ANQGSEA. Germline trimming cut 7 bases from V and 1 base from J; bases unmatched to any gene: 7. These data also featured in a second study, about T cells of mothers and their children. From that paper: Samples were provided by three healthy Caucasian mothers and their six children. Related mother-child pairs showed slightly, non-significantly higher overlap than unrelated pairs.

The receptor comes from a boy aged 2 to 10 in good health. The specimen sequenced was blood. This chain connects TRBV29-1 to TRBJ1-1, with TRBD1 matching over 9 bases. CDR3 region: CSAAGTGRNTEAFF. The CDR3 region has the DNA TGCAGCGCTGCGGGGACAGGGAGGAACACTGAAGCTTTCTTT. Using reference TRBV29-1 and TRBJ1-1 for the parts outside the CDR3, the full variable domain is SAVISQKPSRDICQRGTSLTIQCQVDSQVTMMFWYRQQPGQSLTLIATANQGSEATYESGFVIDKFPISRPNLTFSTLTVSNMSPEDSSIYLCSAAGTGRNTEAFFGQGTRLTVV.